This note documents a single T cell receptor (beta chain) sequence. Its antigen is unidentified. The CDR3 is cut off 3 residues early in the read; its end comes from the germline J gene. This entry comes from a study of T cells in women clearing cervical HPV infection. Findings and caveats of the study: CIN3+ cases had significantly higher TCR richness than controls; evenness did not differ.

Dot-blot hybridization genotyped cervical HPV amplified with MY09/MY11 PCR. CDR3 length: 11 residues. V dropped 10 bases and J dropped 8; count of bases not matched to a gene: 5. Germline CDR1 is MDHEN and CDR2 is SYDVKM. immunoSEQ multiplex PCR used an average of 1200 ng genomic DNA. This table comes from immunoSEQ multiplex PCR, and its TCRdb copy is limited to in-frame clones, with some not included. The sample has some 39,000 clones. The rearrangement uses TRBV28 and TRBJ2-4, with TRBD1 matching 7 bases. This receptor was identified in a woman aged 18 to 75 with a cervical HPV16 infection that either progressed to CIN3+ or cleared (not recorded which). The specimen was blood buffy coat. CDR3 bases read: TGTGCCACCCAGGGGGAATACATT. As protein: CATQGEYI. The CDR3 in its entirety is CATQGEYIQYF.